This T cell receptor (beta chain) was retrieved from a study of T cell repertoires in aging, cancer and after chemotherapy. Overall study: The whole study produced a dataset of several million TCR reads.

TCR beta rearrangements were amplified from peripheral blood genomic DNA. This clonotype was observed a few times. Its antigen remains unknown. A mixed TRB-A/B primer pool amplified rearranged TRB by multiplex touch-down PCR. One entry per CDR3 protein, called by TCRdb with MiXCR from the multiplex PCR reads. Of about 6,800 distinct CDR3 sequences in the sample, 40% were seen once. Findings and limits, study-wide: Rebound thymic output was suggested by rising median generation probability during chemotherapy in each cancer cohort.

V gave up 3 bases and J gave up 6 bases, with 9 bases separating them. The CDR3 is 13 residues long. What was sequenced was blood. The chain carries TRBV12-3 or TRBV12-4 and TRBJ2-1, with D maybe TRBD1 (5 bases). The clonotype was recovered from a human donor in good health. The CDR3 DNA sequence: TGTGCCAGCAGTTTTGCAGGGTCCAATGAGCAGTTCTTC. As protein: CASSFAGSNEQFF.